The 20 T cell receptor beta chains listed next were all sequenced from one sample in a study of control samples from healthy donors and cancer patients. TCRdb keeps only in-frame clones here, not all; method: immunoSEQ multiplex PCR. The data contain around 180,000 clones, 94% of them seen just once; the ten biggest clones take up 1.1% to 1.5%. Sequences were obtained from blood. The origin of the receptors is a woman aged 18-30 years in good health.

The rearrangement links TRBV9 to TRBJ2-1; 9 bases line up with TRBD2. The ends lost 3 bases at V and 8 bases at J; junction bases unmatched: 3. The CDR3 has 13 residues. CDR1 is SGDLS, CDR2 YYNGEE, per germline. CDR3 DNA sequence: TGTGCCAGCAGCGGGAGGACTAGCGATGAGCAGTTCTTC. This codes for CASSGRTSDEQFF. The full variable domain, with the rest looked up from reference TRBV9 and TRBJ2-1, is DSGVTQTPKHLITATGQRVTLRCSPRSGDLSVYWYQQSLDQGLQFLIQYYNGEERAKGNILERFSAQQFPDLHSELNLSSLELGDSALYFCASSGRTSDEQFFGPGTRLTVL.

V is TRBV18 and J is TRBJ2-1; D may be TRBD1 or TRBD2 (5 bases each). The germline V and J ends were trimmed by 3 bases and 6 bases, with 12 bases remaining between them. Germline V CDR1 and CDR2: KGHSH, LQKENI. CDR3 length equals 14 residues. The CDR3 loop is CASSPGTASNEQFF. CDR3 DNA sequence: TGTGCCAGCTCACCCGGGACGGCGAGCAATGAGCAGTTCTTC.

CDR3 in DNA: TGTGCCAGCAGTGTTCGTCGGACTAGCGGCTTTAGCTCCTACAATGAGCAGTTCTTC. This gives the protein CASSVRRTSGFSSYNEQFF. This chain joins TRBV6-1 and TRBJ2-1, with 10 bases lining up with TRBD2. The CDR3 runs 19 residues. Germline V CDR1 and CDR2: MNHNS, SASEGT. V lost 4 bases, J lost 0 bases, and 12 bases stayed unmatched.

Of note for this clone: The same CDR3 can be traced to other DNA sequences in this sample. The chain couples TRBV5-4 to TRBJ2-7, with D possibly matching TRBD1 (8 bases). This CDR3 region has 14 residues. Trimming removed 1 base at V and 3 bases at J, with 11 bases between. Germline-derived CDR1 and CDR2 are SGHNT and YYREEE (reference sequence). CDR3 DNA: TGTGCCAGCAGCTTGAACAGGGGGGGCTACGAGCAGTACTTC. It translates to CASSLNRGGYEQYF.

This chain joins TRBV28 and TRBJ1-6; D ambiguous. The CDR3 has 16 amino acids. Germline CDR1 and CDR2: MDHEN and SYDVKM. Trimming removed 1 base at V and 4 bases at J, with 11 bases between. The CDR3 loop reads CASSLLRSEYNSPLHF. CDR3 sequence (DNA): TGTGCCAGCAGTTTATTGAGGTCGGAGTATAATTCACCCCTCCACTTT.

The genes are TRBV9 and TRBJ2-1, with 7 bases fitting TRBD2. Germline CDR1 is SGDLS and CDR2 is YYNGEE. CDR3 size: 14 residues. J gave up 10 bases and V 4 bases, and 11 bases lay outside the gene matches. The CDR3 DNA is TGTGCCAGCAGCCCCTGGAGCGGGGCGCGCGAGCAGTTCTTC. Protein: CASSPWSGAREQFF.

This sequence joins TRBV5-4 and TRBJ1-1, with D unresolved. Trimming pared 3 bases from V and 4 bases from J, leaving 13 bases between. Per germline, CDR1 SGHNT and CDR2 YYREEE (reference sequence). The CDR3 sequence is 14 residues long. The CDR3 nucleotides are TGTGCCAGCAGCTCTCACGGCTTGGGCACTGAAGCTTTCTTT. It translates to CASSSHGLGTEAFF.

V and J are TRBV16 and TRBJ2-3, with D maybe TRBD2 (5 bases). Trimming shortened V by 4 bases and J by 2 bases, and 19 bases separated the two germline ends. The germline V gene has CDR1 KGHSY and CDR2 FQNENV. The length of the CDR3 is 17 residues. CDR3 region: CASSPDPIGRPTDTQYF. The DNA of the CDR3 is TGTGCCAGCAGCCCCGATCCCATTGGGAGACCCACAGATACGCAGTATTTT. Full variable domain (rest looked up from reference TRBV16 and TRBJ2-3): GEEVAQTPKHLVRGEGQKAKLYCAPIKGHSYVFWYQQVLKNEFKFLISFQNENVFDETGMPKERFSAKCLPNSPCSLEIQATKLEDSAVYFCASSPDPIGRPTDTQYFGPGTRLTVL.

The chain joins TRBV7-2 to TRBJ1-1; D possibly corresponds to TRBD1 (6 bases). CDR3 length: 14 amino acids. Trimming cost V 8 bases and J 2 bases, with 15 bases left between them. CDR1 and CDR2 (germline): SGHTA, FQGNSA. The CDR3 loop reads CASLGGQTNTEAFF. CDR3 DNA: TGTGCCAGCTTAGGAGGACAGACTAACACTGAAGCTTTCTTT.

The rearrangement uses TRBV10-3 and TRBJ2-1; D remains unclear. This CDR3 has 15 residues. Deletions cut 0 bases from V and 6 bases from J, with 12 bases between. Germline V gene data show CDR1 as ENHRY and CDR2 as SYGVKD. CDR3 coding DNA: TGTGCCATCAGTGAGTCCAACGACCCCCCCAATGAGCAGTTCTTC. This codes for CAISESNDPPNEQFF.

The J gene is TRBJ1-6, the V gene TRBV18, with D hard to call. Germline CDR1 reads KGHSH; CDR2 reads LQKENI. The CDR3 is made up of 13 amino acids. V was trimmed by 9 bases and J by 11 bases, leaving 17 bases between them. Here the CDR3 reads CASRLGPGAPLHF. Written as DNA, the CDR3 is TGTGCCAGTCGCCTTGGGCCCGGGGCACCCCTCCACTTT. The full variable domain, completed using reference TRBV18 and TRBJ1-6, is NAGVMQNPRHLVRRRGQEARLRCSPMKGHSHVYWYRQLPEEGLKFMVYLQKENIIDESGMPKERFSAEFPKEGPSILRIQQVVRGDSAAYFCASRLGPGAPLHFGNGTRLTVT.

V is TRBV11-2 and J is TRBJ1-5; D gene unclear. V shed 0 bases and J shed 4 bases, with 10 bases lying between them. The germline gives CDR1 SGHAT, CDR2 FQNNGV. There are 15 residues in the CDR3. The CDR3 is CASSLDGRVNQPQHF. The CDR3 coding sequence is TGTGCCAGCAGCTTAGATGGCCGGGTAAATCAGCCCCAGCATTTT.

V usage is TRBV5-4 and J usage is TRBJ2-1; the match to TRBD2 covers 9 bases. Per germline, CDR1 SGHNT and CDR2 YYREEE (reference sequence). The J segment lost 10 bases and the V segment lost 0 bases, leaving 5 bases of the junction unmatched. This CDR3 is built from 14 residues. CDR3 sequence (DNA): TGTGCCAGCAGCTTGGGGGCTAGCGGGGTCGAGCAGTTCTTC. This gives the protein CASSLGASGVEQFF. The variable domain in full, completed from reference TRBV5-4 and TRBJ2-1, reads ETGVTQSPTHLIKTRGQQVTLRCSSQSGHNTVSWYQQALGQGPQFIFQYYREEENGRGNFPPRFSGLQFPNYSSELNVNALELDDSALYLCASSLGASGVEQFFGPGTRLTVL.

The gene calls are TRBV19 and TRBJ2-1; D ambiguous. Germline CDR1 and CDR2: LNHDA and SQIVND (reference sequence). The CDR3 has 16 amino acids. The V end was cut by 5 bases, the J end by 4 bases, with 18 bases between. CDR3 protein: CASSSPMPFPYNEQFF. CDR3 bases: TGTGCCAGTAGTTCACCTATGCCCTTTCCATACAATGAGCAGTTCTTC.

The V and J genes are TRBV7-8 and TRBJ1-2; 7 nucleotides agree with TRBD1. The germline V gene encodes CDR1 SGHVS and CDR2 FQNEAQ. With V trimmed by 5 bases and J by 8 bases, 17 bases remained unmatched. The CDR3 covers 16 residues. CDR3 residues: CASSQGGPFQPEGYTF. CDR3 nucleotide sequence: TGTGCCAGCAGCCAGGGGGGGCCTTTCCAACCGGAGGGCTACACCTTC.

The genes are TRBV7-3 and TRBJ1-1, with D uncertain. CDR1 is SGHTA and CDR2 is FQGTGA in the germline V gene. CDR3 size: 14 residues. The germline V and J ends were trimmed by 2 bases and 0 bases, with 7 bases remaining between them. CDR3 in amino acids: CASSLVGLNTEAFF. Here the CDR3 DNA reads TGTGCCAGCAGCTTAGTAGGCTTGAACACTGAAGCTTTCTTT.

V is TRBV14 and J is TRBJ2-3; D is ambiguous. This CDR3 spans 15 amino acids. V gave up 4 bases and J gave up 2 bases, with 13 bases separating them. Germline V gene lookup returns CDR1 SGHDN and CDR2 FVKESK. CDR3 amino acids: CASSPNDGYTDTQYF. CDR3 DNA sequence: TGTGCCAGCAGCCCAAACGACGGTTACACAGATACGCAGTATTTT.

The genes are TRBV27 and TRBJ1-5; D gene ambiguous. The germline gives CDR1 MNHEY, CDR2 SMNVEV (reference sequence). The CDR3 is made up of 15 amino acids. Trimming removed 5 bases from V and 0 bases from J, with 11 bases in between. The CDR3 DNA sequence: TGTGCCAGCAGTCTTTCGACCTATAGCAATCAGCCCCAGCATTTT. Translating gives CASSLSTYSNQPQHF.

The chain links TRBV5-6 to TRBJ1-2; D gene uncertain. The length of the CDR3 is 14 residues. CDR1 and CDR2 from the germline V gene are SGHDT and YYEEEE. Deletions cut 2 bases from V and 2 bases from J, with 10 bases between. CDR3 amino acids: CASSLGSVNYGYTF. CDR3 bases: TGTGCCAGCAGCTTAGGAAGCGTGAACTATGGCTACACCTTC.

The chain recombines TRBV28 with TRBJ1-3; 7 nucleotides agree with TRBD1. Germline loops: CDR1 MDHEN, CDR2 SYDVKM. Trimming cost V 4 bases and J 6 bases; bases outside gene matches: 3. The CDR3 has 13 residues. The CDR3, as DNA: TGTGCCAGCAGTTCGACAGGGATAAACACCATATATTTT. It is translated as CASSSTGINTIYF. Full variable domain (rest looked up from reference TRBV28 and TRBJ1-3): DVKVTQSSRYLVKRTGEKVFLECVQDMDHENMFWYRQDPGLGLRLIYFSYDVKMKEKGDIPEGYSVSREKKERFSLILESASTNQTSMYLCASSSTGINTIYFGEGSWLTVV.